Given below is one T cell receptor beta chain in context. What it recognizes is unknown. At one end, the junction sequence differs from germline, possibly due to a read error. The data belong to a study of blood T cells in healthy people across ages. Study in general: For every two T cells, template switching captured about one barcoded beta molecule. Notes on the study in general: CMV infection status of these donors was not known.

The second PCR ran roughly 7 to 11 cycles with a sample-barcoded 5' primer and J-beta primers. Researchers report that a template-switch adaptor with 12 random nucleotides tagged each cDNA molecule. Each CDR3 protein is one row after TCRdb ran MiXCR on the 5' RACE reads. The sample consists of approximately 400,000 distinct CDR3 sequences, over 45% of them appearing once. Aged about 6 to 100, donors were systemically healthy Caucasians from Russia. The CDR3 is 17 amino acids. CDR1 and CDR2 from the germline V gene are KGHDR and SFDVKD. This TCR was sampled from a man aged 60-69 years in good health. The chain couples TRBV24-1 to TRBJ2-1; 11 nucleotides agree with TRBD2. The sequenced sample was blood. CDR3 sequence: CAASPTRIAGGPNEQFF. CDR3 DNA sequence: TGTGCCGCCAGCCCGACCCGGATAGCGGGAGGGCCGAATGAGCAGTTCTTC.